Below are 2 T cell receptor beta chains sequenced from a single sample in a study of blood T cell repertoires in COVID-19. The assay was immunoSEQ multiplex PCR, and TCRdb's table has in-frame clones only and misses some. The table has 310,000 or so clones, more than 75% seen once. The sequenced material came from peripheral blood. The source of these receptors is a woman between 45 and 60 years old with acute or convalescent COVID-19.

The chain recombines TRBV6-2 or TRBV6-3 with TRBJ1-5; D unresolved. CDR1 is MNHEY and CDR2 is SVGEGT in the germline V gene. The CDR3 is made up of 15 amino acids. With 4 bases removed from V and 3 bases from J, the gap between germline ends came to 13 bases. CDR3 coding DNA: TGTGCCAGCAGTTCGAGAGCGCATATCAATCAGCCCCAGCATTTT. Amino acids: CASSSRAHINQPQHF.

V is TRBV9 and J is TRBJ2-2; 9 bases line up with TRBD2. The junction had 4 bases not matched to a gene; V was cut back by 3 bases and J by 4 bases. Germline assignment: CDR1 SGDLS and CDR2 YYNGEE. The CDR3 loop spans 15 amino acids. The CDR3: CASSAGTSRTGELFF. The CDR3 DNA is TGTGCCAGCAGCGCCGGGACTAGCCGCACCGGGGAGCTGTTTTTT.